The 10 T cell receptor beta chains below all came from one sample that was sequenced in a study of type 1 regulatory T cells. Their recognized antigens are unknown. TCRdb re-analysed the reads in MiXCR, keeping a single row per CDR3 protein. Of more than 20,000 distinct CDR3 sequences listed, roughly two thirds were seen once; the top ten hold 14%. Sequencing used cultured T cells, either the whole culture or a sorted T cell fraction (not recorded which). Stated subset: Tr1-enriched cell product generated in vitro against host alloantigens. Source of these receptors: a human donor in good health.

This clonotype appeared once. The rearrangement joins TRBV2 to TRBJ2-1; 11 nucleotides agree with TRBD1. J lost 8 bases, V lost 2 bases, and 11 bases had no gene match. This CDR3 contains 17 residues. Germline CDR1 is SNHLY and CDR2 is FYNNEI. CDR3 in amino acids: CASSEQFLGDRGDEQFF. CDR3 nucleotides: TGTGCCAGCAGTGAACAGTTCCTAGGGGACAGGGGGGATGAGCAGTTCTTC.

The J gene is TRBJ2-2, the V gene TRBV12-3 or TRBV12-4, with D possibly matching TRBD1 (7 bases). This CDR3 is built from 15 residues. V lost 3 bases, J lost 5 bases, and 13 bases lay in between. CDR3 DNA: TGTGCCAGCAGTTTCAGGGGGGCCGTTACCGGGGAGCTGTTTTTT. This translates into CASSFRGAVTGELFF.

The V gene is TRBV5-6, the J gene TRBJ2-7, with D perhaps TRBD1 or TRBD2 (5 bases each). There are 15 residues in the CDR3. V was shortened by 4 bases and J by 0 bases, with 14 bases between the two germline ends. Germline V lookup: CDR1 SGHDT, CDR2 YYEEEE. CDR3 amino acids: CASSRGTQISYEQYF. DNA for the CDR3: TGTGCCAGCAGCCGAGGGACGCAAATCTCCTACGAGCAGTACTTC. Filled out from reference TRBV5-6 and TRBJ2-7, the complete variable domain reads DAGVTQSPTHLIKTRGQQVTLRCSPKSGHDTVSWYQQALGQGPQFIFQYYEEEERQRGNFPDRFSGHQFPNYSSELNVNALLLGDSALYLCASSRGTQISYEQYFGPGTRLTVT.

The chain has TRBV7-9 and TRBJ2-4, with 11 bases that match TRBD1. CDR3 length equals 15 residues. CDR1 and CDR2 from the germline V gene are SEHNR and FQNEAQ (reference sequence). With 1 base clipped from V and 6 bases from J, the junction kept 2 bases outside the gene matches. The CDR3, as DNA: TGTGCCAGCAGCTTAGGCGGACAGGGGGCAAACATTCAGTACTTC. It codes for CASSLGGQGANIQYF.

This clonotype has only a few counts. The chain recombines TRBV9 with TRBJ2-3; 12 positions match TRBD2. The CDR3 runs to 17 residues. From germline, CDR1 is SGDLS and CDR2 YYNGEE. Unmatched junction bases numbered 11, after V lost 4 bases and J lost 5 bases. The CDR3 DNA follows: TGTGCCAGCAGCCCGGGACTAGCGGGCACTCGGAGAGATACGCAGTATTTT. The encoded protein is CASSPGLAGTRRDTQYF.

The count of this clonotype is one. The chain couples TRBV13 to TRBJ1-1; TRBD1 is a possible D gene (5 bases). The CDR3 covers 17 residues. Trimming removed 3 bases at V and 0 bases at J, with 17 bases between. CDR1 PRHDT and CDR2 FYEKMQ come from the germline V gene (reference sequence). CDR3 loop: CASSFWGLGVMNTEAFF. The DNA for the CDR3 is TGTGCCAGCAGCTTTTGGGGATTAGGGGTGATGAACACTGAAGCTTTCTTT. Full variable domain (remainder filled in from reference TRBV13 and TRBJ1-1): AAGVIQSPRHLIKEKRETATLKCYPIPRHDTVYWYQQGPGQDPQFLISFYEKMQSDKGSIPDRFSAQQFSDYHSELNMSSLELGDSALYFCASSFWGLGVMNTEAFFGQGTRLTVV.

This chain connects TRBV10-3 to TRBJ2-7, with 7 bases lining up with TRBD1. Germline values: CDR1 ENHRY, CDR2 SYGVKD. This CDR3 comprises 12 residues. V dropped 4 bases and J dropped 4; count of bases not matched to a gene: 1. CDR3 amino acids: CAISAQGYEQYF. Written as DNA, the CDR3 is TGTGCCATCAGTGCACAGGGGTACGAGCAGTACTTC.

This chain connects TRBV12-3 or TRBV12-4 to TRBJ2-1, with 12 nucleotides matching TRBD1. Trimming removed 3 bases from V and 1 base from J; junction bases left unmatched: 10. This CDR3 is built from 19 residues. This CDR3 reads CASSFRGQGAIGSYNEQFF. The CDR3 DNA reads as TGTGCCAGCAGTTTCCGGGGACAGGGGGCAATTGGTTCCTACAATGAGCAGTTCTTC.

This chain joins TRBV5-1 and TRBJ2-5; no firm D call. Trimming pared 0 bases from V and 3 bases from J, leaving 3 bases between. The germline V gene encodes CDR1 SGHRS and CDR2 YFSETQ. The CDR3 consists of 12 residues. The CDR3 here is CASSLDEETQYF. The DNA for the CDR3 is TGCGCCAGCAGCTTGGACGAAGAGACCCAGTACTTC.

The V call is TRBV10-3, the J call TRBJ1-2, with D unclear. V was cut by 2 bases and J by 6 bases, with 22 bases left in between. The germline V gene has CDR1 ENHRY and CDR2 SYGVKD. The length of the CDR3 is 17 residues. The CDR3 DNA is TGTGCCATCAGTGAGGTGCTGCGCGGAGTGGGGAAGGATGGCTACACCTTC. The encoded protein is CAISEVLRGVGKDGYTF.